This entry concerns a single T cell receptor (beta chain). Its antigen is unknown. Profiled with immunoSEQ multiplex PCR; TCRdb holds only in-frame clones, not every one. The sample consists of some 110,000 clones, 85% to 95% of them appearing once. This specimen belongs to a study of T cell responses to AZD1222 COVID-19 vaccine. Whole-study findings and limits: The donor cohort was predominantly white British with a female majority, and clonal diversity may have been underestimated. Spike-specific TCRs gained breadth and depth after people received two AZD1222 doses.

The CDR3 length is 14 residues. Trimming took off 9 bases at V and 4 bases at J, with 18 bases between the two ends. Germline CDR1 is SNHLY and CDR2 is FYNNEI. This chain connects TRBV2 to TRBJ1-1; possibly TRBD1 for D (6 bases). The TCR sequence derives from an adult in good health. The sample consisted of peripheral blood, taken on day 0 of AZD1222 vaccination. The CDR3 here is CASQRRGEGTEAFF. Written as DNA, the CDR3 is TGTGCCAGTCAAAGGAGGGGGGAGGGCACTGAAGCTTTCTTT.